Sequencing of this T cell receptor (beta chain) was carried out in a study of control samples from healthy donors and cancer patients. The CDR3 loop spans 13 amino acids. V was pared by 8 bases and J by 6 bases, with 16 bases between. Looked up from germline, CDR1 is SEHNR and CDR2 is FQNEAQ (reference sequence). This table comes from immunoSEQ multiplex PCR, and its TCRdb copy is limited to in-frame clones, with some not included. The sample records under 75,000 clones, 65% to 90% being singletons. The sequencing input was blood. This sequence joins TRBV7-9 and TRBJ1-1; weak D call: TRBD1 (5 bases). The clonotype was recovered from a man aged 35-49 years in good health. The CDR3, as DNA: TGTGCCAGCGAACTCTCCCGGGGCTCTGAAGCTTTCTTT. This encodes CASELSRGSEAFF.